This paragraph covers one TCR beta chain sequence. This clonotype was detected ten times or more. The target of this receptor is not known. The sample holds no much larger clone one base away, and base qualities are not on file. There are 13 amino acids in the CDR3, from cysteine to phenylalanine inclusive. The read is trimmed to its CDR3 DNA, 39 bases read in frame from base 1. The sequencer was an Illumina NovaSeq 6000. Using 5'RACE with constant-segment primers, TCRalpha and TCRbeta cDNA libraries were constructed, with sample barcodes and unique molecular identifiers added in the process. Trizol reagent was used to extract RNA from every sample. Libraries were amplified in two PCR steps, with a second sample barcode and Illumina TruSeq adapters added in the second step. Libraries were sequenced on an Illumina NovaSeq with 2 x 150 bp paired-end reads. The authors processed their data as follows. Demultiplexing of reads and collapsing into UMI-guided consensus sequences were performed with migec v1.2.7. Using mixcr v2.1.11, UMI consensuses were aligned to TRA and TRB V and J templates and then assembled into clonotypes. A clonotype was counted as expanded or contracted only when both edgeR and NoisET called the clonotype significant, with the noise models trained on biological replicates. For edgeR calls, the thresholds were a false discovery rate-adjusted p below 0.01 and a log2 fold-change of 1. As an exploratory analysis of dynamics, max-normalized trajectories of the 1000 most abundant clonotypes were examined by PCA with hierarchical clustering. Separately sequenced CD4+ and CD8+ repertoires were used to assign a CD4 or CD8 phenotype to each responding clone. Through fastp at Q25 and MiXCR, TCRdb rebuilt clones from the public reads, retaining in-frame beta chains. Rows merge per CDR3 protein into single entries with the most common DNA and genes. V and J calls and clone size were set by TCRdb, not the authors. The sample has under 450,000 distinct CDR3 sequences on record, approximately 14% of them singletons. The leading ten clones occupy around 21% of the sample.

The data were obtained in a study of T-cell memory formation after mild COVID-19 (TCRdb year 2021). For the study in its entirety: Most TCR sequence clusters were specific to one of the two donors. Two young, previously healthy adult volunteers, one female and one male, were included in the cohort. Longitudinal TCRalpha and TCRbeta repertoire sequencing tracked T-cell clones expanding and contracting after mild COVID-19 in two donors.

Overall results and qualifications from the work: Contracting CD4+ clones appeared mostly in the CM and EM memory subsets, whereas CD8+ clones were enriched in EMRA. The study covered only a couple of mild cases, and larger cohorts including severe cases with pre-infection samples were considered necessary. SARS-CoV-2 specificity of the second-wave clones peaking on day 37 was not confirmed. Clones contracting from day 15 to 85 had balanced CD4/CD8 phenotypes, while a second wave expanding from day 15 to 37 was biased towards CD4+. Some responding clones were detected in pre-infection memory, suggesting pre-existing cross-reactive memory T cells joined the SARS-CoV-2 response.

PBMCs were isolated by Ficoll-Paque density gradient centrifugation. This sequence was found in a young man who had mild COVID-19 (a few samples of this study predate the infection). The sample titles of this study are shuffled in the database, so cell type and time point are left out; the donor was told from shared clones. The chain uses TRBV21-1 and TRBJ2-7; the table calls TRBD1, which could not be checked here. TRBV21-1 counts as a pseudogene. The sample was PBMCs or a T cell subset sorted from them (not recorded which). DNA sequence: TGTGCCAGCAGCAACGGGCGTTCCTACGAGCAGTACTTC. The resulting protein is CASSNGRSYEQYF.